This TCR beta chain was observed in a study of T cell responses to AZD1222 COVID-19 vaccine. This table comes from immunoSEQ multiplex PCR, and its TCRdb copy is limited to in-frame clones, with some not included. The sample has fewer than 130,000 clones, 81% seen once; the top ten hold roughly 4.5%. The CDR3 is made up of 13 amino acids. CDR1 PRHDT and CDR2 FYEKMQ come from the germline V gene (reference sequence). Trimming took off 3 bases at V and 5 bases at J, with 8 bases between the two ends. Sequencing used peripheral blood, obtained on day 0 of AZD1222 vaccination. The source is an adult in good health. V gene TRBV13 combines with J gene TRBJ1-3; no firm D call. Written as DNA, the CDR3 is TGTGCCAGCAGCTTTCCGGAACGAAACACCATATATTTT. This translates into CASSFPERNTIYF.